These T cell receptor beta chains were read from a single sample in a study of cytotoxic CD8 clonotypes in ibrutinib-treated CLL. Profiling relied on immunoSEQ multiplex PCR, and the TCRdb table lists in-frame clones only, not all of them. The sample consists of about 92,000 clones, approximately 77% of them appearing once. The sample here was PBMCs, taken after 24 months of ibrutinib treatment. The source is a human donor with chronic lymphocytic leukemia. Both conserved end residues are part of each CDR3. The D gene is left open where the match is weak. Not every row has a clone size; where given, it reads once, few, many or a size class.

size: .; V: TRBV7-2; J: TRBJ2-7; D: .; DNA: TGTGCCAGCAACGCGGCTGGATCGCTCAATCGGGGAAACTTC; CDR3: CASNAAGSLNRGNF
size: .; V: TRBV29-1; J: TRBJ2-1; D: .; DNA: TGCAGCGTTGGCCAGAGGGGGTCCTACAATGAGCAGTTCTTC; CDR3: CSVGQRGSYNEQFF
size: .; V: TRBV7-2; J: TRBJ2-5; D: .; DNA: TGTGCCAGCCTGTCGGGGCTTGAAGAGACCCAGTACTTC; CDR3: CASLSGLEETQYF
size: .; V: TRBV5-1; J: TRBJ2-1; D: .; DNA: TGCGCCAGCAGCTTGTTGGTTGGGCAGGACAATGAGCAGTTCTTC; CDR3: CASSLLVGQDNEQFF
size: .; V: TRBV28; J: TRBJ2-7; D: .; DNA: TGTGCCAGCAGTTACCCAGAGGGCCTACTACGGCAGTACTTC; CDR3: CASSYPEGLLRQYF
size: .; V: TRBV29-1; J: TRBJ1-2; D: .; DNA: TGCAGCGTTACCAGGGCTGATAGGGATGGCTACACCTTC; CDR3: CSVTRADRDGYTF
size: few; V: TRBV15; J: TRBJ2-7; D: .; DNA: TGTGCCACCAGCCGGATCGGGGGGCGGGGGACCTACGAGCAGTACTTC; CDR3: CATSRIGGRGTYEQYF
size: once; V: TRBV6-4; J: TRBJ2-2; D: TRBD2; DNA: TGTGCCAGCAGTGACTCGGCGGGAGGGCCTAACACCGGGGAGCTGTTTTTT; CDR3: CASSDSAGGPNTGELFF
size: .; V: TRBV11-3; J: TRBJ2-7; D: .; DNA: TGTGCCAGCAGCCCCAGGGACGGAACCTACGAGCAGTACTTC; CDR3: CASSPRDGTYEQYF
size: once; V: TRBV9; J: TRBJ2-1; D: TRBD2; DNA: TGTGCCAGCACACCAGCGGGAGATGAAGGTGAGCAGTTCTTC; CDR3: CASTPAGDEGEQFF
size: .; V: TRBV7-2; J: TRBJ1-1; D: .; DNA: TGTGCCAGCAGCTTCAGCAGGGGCCCAGGGACTGAAGCTTTCTTT; CDR3: CASSFSRGPGTEAFF
size: .; V: TRBV11-2; J: TRBJ2-5; D: .; DNA: TGTGCCAGCAGCCCGGGACCTGTTGGGGGGGAGACCCAGTACTTC; CDR3: CASSPGPVGGETQYF
size: .; V: TRBV7-9; J: TRBJ2-3; D: TRBD1; DNA: TGTGCCAGCAGCTTACTACAGGGGGGAGATACGCAGTATTTT; CDR3: CASSLLQGGDTQYF
size: .; V: TRBV10-3; J: TRBJ2-7; D: .; DNA: TGTGCCATCAGTGAGCCGGACAGTCCGTCCTACGAGCAGTACTTC; CDR3: CAISEPDSPSYEQYF
size: .; V: TRBV4-1; J: TRBJ2-1; D: .; DNA: TGCGCCAGCAGCCAAGTCGTGGGAGTCTCCAACAATGAGCAGTTCTTC; CDR3: CASSQVVGVSNNEQFF
size: .; V: TRBV20-1; J: TRBJ2-7; D: .; DNA: TGCAGTGCCGGGGTCTCCTACGAGCAGTACTTC; CDR3: CSAGVSYEQYF
size: .; V: TRBV19; J: TRBJ2-7; D: .; DNA: TGTGCCAGTAGTGAACATACAGGGTTACTGAGACACGAGCAGTACTTC; CDR3: CASSEHTGLLRHEQYF
size: .; V: TRBV2; J: TRBJ2-3; D: TRBD2; DNA: TGTGCCAGCAGTGCCCAAAGACTAGCTACAGATACGCAGTATTTT; CDR3: CASSAQRLATDTQYF
size: .; V: TRBV18; J: TRBJ2-5; D: .; DNA: TGTGCCAGCTCACCAATCGCCGAGACCCAGTACTTC; CDR3: CASSPIAETQYF
size: .; V: TRBV6-1; J: TRBJ2-7; D: .; DNA: TGTGCCAGCAGTGAATCTTTTTGGGACGGCGATTACGAGCAGTACTTC; CDR3: CASSESFWDGDYEQYF
size: few; V: TRBV11-3; J: TRBJ2-7; D: .; DNA: TGTGCCAGCAGCTCGCGGGGCTACGAGCAGTACTTC; CDR3: CASSSRGYEQYF
size: .; V: TRBV11-2; J: TRBJ2-3; D: .; DNA: TGTGCCAGCAGCTTAGATGGGGCAGGGAAAGATACGCAGTATTTT; CDR3: CASSLDGAGKDTQYF
size: .; V: TRBV5-1; J: TRBJ2-2; D: .; DNA: TGCGCCAGCAGCTTCGGGGACACCGGGGAGCTGTTTTTT; CDR3: CASSFGDTGELFF
size: .; V: TRBV4-2; J: TRBJ2-2; D: .; DNA: TGTGCCAGCAGCCACTCGACTGAAAGCGGGGAGCTGTTTTTT; CDR3: CASSHSTESGELFF
size: few; V: TRBV18; J: TRBJ1-3; D: .; DNA: TGTGCCACAACGGCGGAAAATGGAAACACCATATATTTT; CDR3: CATTAENGNTIYF
size: .; V: TRBV28; J: TRBJ2-7; D: TRBD1; DNA: TGTGCCAGCAGTTTCACCCAGGGGGCGGCCCGCTACGAGCAGTACTTC; CDR3: CASSFTQGAARYEQYF
size: .; V: TRBV27; J: TRBJ2-7; D: TRBD1; DNA: TGTGCCAGCAGAGGGACAGTTTTGAGTTCCGGCAAGCAGTACTTC; CDR3: CASRGTVLSSGKQYF
size: .; V: TRBV5-4; J: TRBJ1-3; D: .; DNA: TGTGCCAGCAGCTCCTACGGGACGGCTGGAAACACCATATATTTT; CDR3: CASSSYGTAGNTIYF
size: once; V: TRBV7-3; J: TRBJ2-2; D: TRBD1; DNA: TGTGCCAGCAGCCGGGACAGGGTGAACACCGGGGAGCTGTTTTTT; CDR3: CASSRDRVNTGELFF
size: .; V: TRBV29-1; J: TRBJ1-1; D: TRBD1; DNA: TGCAGCGTTGAAGCTCAGGGGGCGCGAACTGAAGCTTTCTTT; CDR3: CSVEAQGARTEAFF
size: few; V: TRBV7-6; J: TRBJ1-1; D: TRBD1; DNA: TGTGCCAGCAGCTGGACAGGGGGCGCAGTGAACACTGAAGCTTTCTTT; CDR3: CASSWTGGAVNTEAFF
size: .; V: TRBV6-6; J: TRBJ2-7; D: .; DNA: TGTGCCAGCAGTTACTCAGGGCAGCAGTACTTC; CDR3: CASSYSGQQYF
size: .; V: TRBV19; J: TRBJ2-2; D: TRBD1; DNA: TGTGCCAGTTTCTACAGGACAGGGAGCACCGGGGAGCTGTTTTTT; CDR3: CASFYRTGSTGELFF
size: .; V: TRBV27; J: TRBJ1-5; D: .; DNA: TGTGCCAGCAGCGGAGACAGAGCCCGCGGGCCCCAGCATTTT; CDR3: CASSGDRARGPQHF
size: .; V: TRBV29-1; J: TRBJ1-2; D: .; DNA: TGCAGCGTTGAGGAGGGGTGGGGCTATGGCTACACCTTC; CDR3: CSVEEGWGYGYTF
size: few; V: TRBV7-2; J: TRBJ2-7; D: .; DNA: TGTGCCAGCAGCTTAGGGCTGGGGGTTAGCTACGAGCAGTACTTC; CDR3: CASSLGLGVSYEQYF
size: .; V: TRBV7-2; J: TRBJ2-3; D: .; DNA: TGTGCCAGCAGCTACCGAGGGCGCGGCACAGATACGCAGTATTTT; CDR3: CASSYRGRGTDTQYF
size: .; V: TRBV28; J: TRBJ1-2; D: .; DNA: TGTGCCAGCAGTCTAACAGGACCTTATGGCTACACCTTC; CDR3: CASSLTGPYGYTF
size: .; V: TRBV7-9; J: TRBJ2-1; D: TRBD2; DNA: TGTGCCAGCAGCGGCGGGAGCACGAATGAGCAGTTCTTC; CDR3: CASSGGSTNEQFF
size: .; V: TRBV29-1; J: TRBJ2-5; D: TRBD2; DNA: TGCAGCGTACCGCAGGGACCTTGGACTAGCGGGGGGAAAGAGACCCAGTACTTC; CDR3: CSVPQGPWTSGGKETQYF